These T cell receptor beta chains were read from a single sample in a study. TCRdb passed the 5' RACE reads through MiXCR, listing each CDR3 protein once. Found here are about 41,000 distinct CDR3 sequences, 25% to 35% of them singletons; the top ten hold around 3.5%. The sequencing input was memory CD4+ T cells sorted from a lymph node. The receptors were sampled from a female donor with breast cancer. Both conserved end residues are part of each CDR3. The D gene is left open where the match is weak. Clone size is given for some rows only: seen once, a few or many times, or a class if the clone is expanded.

J | D | size | V | DNA | CDR3
TRBJ2-7 | NA | NA | TRBV12-3/TRBV12-4 | TGTGCCAGCAGTTTATTCCCTAGAAACTACGAGCAGTACTTC | CASSLFPRNYEQYF
TRBJ2-7 | NA | NA | TRBV6-1 | TGTGCCAGCAGTGGTTGGGGATCGGGACAAGGCGACGAGCAGTACTTC | CASSGWGSGQGDEQYF
TRBJ2-3 | NA | NA | TRBV6-5 | TGTGCCAGCAGTTACGAAGCTACGCAGTATTTT | CASSYEATQYF
TRBJ1-4 | TRBD1 | NA | TRBV12-3/TRBV12-4 | TGTGCCAGCAGTGAGACAGGGGGCGAAAAACTGTTTTTT | CASSETGGEKLFF
TRBJ2-7 | TRBD2 | NA | TRBV3-1 | TGTGCCAGCACCGGGACTACCCAATCGGGGCAGTACTTC | CASTGTTQSGQYF
TRBJ2-7 | NA | many | TRBV12-3/TRBV12-4 | TGTGCCAGCAGTAAAACGGGCTACGAGCAGTACTTC | CASSKTGYEQYF
TRBJ2-1 | TRBD1 | NA | TRBV27 | TGTGCCAGCAGTCCGGGACAGGGGTTCAATGAGCAGTTCTTC | CASSPGQGFNEQFF
TRBJ2-3 | TRBD2 | NA | TRBV10-3 | TGTGCCATCAGGGACATCACTAGCGGGAAGGGGACAGATACGCAGTATTTT | CAIRDITSGKGTDTQYF
TRBJ2-1 | TRBD1 | NA | TRBV20-1 | TGCAGTGCTAGAGATATAGCAGGGGGCGCCTACAATGAGCAGTTCTTC | CSARDIAGGAYNEQFF
TRBJ2-3 | TRBD2 | few | TRBV3-1 | TGTGCCAGCAGCCAAGGGGGACTAGCGCGAATCACAGATACGCAGTATTTT | CASSQGGLARITDTQYF
TRBJ2-1 | NA | few | TRBV7-2 | TGTGCCAGCAGCTTAGGACCGAGCTCCTACAATGAGCAGTTCTTC | CASSLGPSSYNEQFF
TRBJ2-7 | TRBD2 | NA | TRBV3-1 | TGTGCCAGCTCGGAGCGGGAGGGCTACGAGCAGTACTTC | CASSEREGYEQYF
TRBJ2-6 | NA | few | TRBV18 | TGTGCCAGCTCACCACCGAGCTCTGGGGCCAACGTCCTGACTTTC | CASSPPSSGANVLTF
TRBJ2-3 | NA | NA | TRBV18 | TGTGCCAGCTCAAAAACAGGGCCCGGCACAGATACGCAGTATTTT | CASSKTGPGTDTQYF
TRBJ2-3 | NA | NA | TRBV20-1 | TGCGGTGCTAGAGGGCTGGGGCGCACAGATACGCAGTATTTT | CGARGLGRTDTQYF
TRBJ2-7 | NA | NA | TRBV20-1 | TGCAGTTCCCTCGCCAAGAACTACGAGCAGTACTTC | CSSLAKNYEQYF
TRBJ1-2 | TRBD1 | few | TRBV5-1 | TGCGCCAGCAGCCGGACAGGGGGCACAGGAGGCTACACCTTC | CASSRTGGTGGYTF
TRBJ1-5 | NA | NA | TRBV27 | TGTGCCAGCAGCAGAATTGGAAGCAATCAGCCCCAGCATTTT | CASSRIGSNQPQHF
TRBJ1-1 | NA | NA | TRBV5-1 | TGCGCCAGCAGCTTGATTGTGACAGCTATGAACACTGAAGCTTTCTTT | CASSLIVTAMNTEAFF
TRBJ1-1 | NA | few | TRBV6-5 | TGTGCCTCCATGGACGGCGAAACGAACACTGAAGCTTTCTTT | CASMDGETNTEAFF
TRBJ2-1 | TRBD1 | many | TRBV12-3/TRBV12-4 | TGTGCCAGCAGTTTGGGACAGTACAATGAGCAGTTCTTC | CASSLGQYNEQFF
TRBJ1-2 | NA | NA | TRBV5-6 | TGTGCCAGCACGACGACAGAGAGGATCTATGGCTACACCTTC | CASTTTERIYGYTF
TRBJ2-7 | TRBD2 | few | TRBV20-1 | TGCAGTGCTAGAGATGGACTAGCGGGAATCGAGCAGTACTTC | CSARDGLAGIEQYF
TRBJ1-2 | TRBD1 | few | TRBV4-1 | TGCGCCAGCAGCCCGGGGACAGGACTACCGAACTATGGCTACACCTTC | CASSPGTGLPNYGYTF
TRBJ1-1 | NA | NA | TRBV6-1 | TGTGCCAGCAGTGTTACGGGACCGGGACGGGTCTTT | CASSVTGPGRVF
TRBJ1-5 | TRBD1 | NA | TRBV4-1 | TGCGCCGGCAGCCAAGGGGACAGTGGCAATCAGCCCCAGCATTTT | CAGSQGDSGNQPQHF
TRBJ2-1 | NA | few | TRBV4-1 | TGCGCCAGCAGCCAAGACATAGGCGGGACCCGCTCCTACAATGAGCAGTTCTTC | CASSQDIGGTRSYNEQFF
TRBJ2-6 | TRBD1 | few | TRBV5-6 | TGTGCCAGCAGCCTCCTGACAGGGGCTATTCCTGGGGCCAACGTCCTGACTTTC | CASSLLTGAIPGANVLTF
TRBJ2-5 | NA | NA | TRBV6-1 | TGTGCCAGCAGTGAGTCCGTGCCTCGTCAGACCCAGTACTTC | CASSESVPRQTQYF
TRBJ2-3 | TRBD1 | many | TRBV28 | TGTGCCAGCAGCCCCCCCGGGACAGGAGTTTTATATACGCAGTATTTT | CASSPPGTGVLYTQYF
TRBJ1-1 | NA | NA | TRBV12-3/TRBV12-4 | TGTGCCAGCAGTCTTACCAGGGGAAACACTGAAGCTTTCTTT | CASSLTRGNTEAFF
TRBJ2-1 | TRBD1 | NA | TRBV2 | TGTGCCAGCACCTTCCAGTCGGGACAGGGAGGGTTCTTC | CASTFQSGQGGFF
TRBJ2-1 | TRBD2 | few | TRBV5-5 | TGTGCCAGCAGCCCTAGCGGCGATGAGCAGTTCTTC | CASSPSGDEQFF
TRBJ1-3 | NA | NA | TRBV4-2 | TGTGCCAGCAGTCGCCTAGGGTCCGGGGACACCATATATTTT | CASSRLGSGDTIYF
TRBJ2-7 | TRBD2 | once | TRBV6-2/TRBV6-3 | TGTGCCAGCAGTTTCCGGGGGGTCGGCGAGCAGTACTTC | CASSFRGVGEQYF